This TCR beta chain appears in the sequencing data of a study of radiotherapy plus CTLA-4 blockade in lung cancer. Study as a whole: Objective response rate was around 20%; disease control rate, 31%. Study results and limitations: Tumor-origin TCR clones grew in blood after radiotherapy plus ipilimumab. Strongest reported response predictors: early blood clone changes and post-radiation interferon-beta.

Patients in the study, people with chemo-refractory metastatic non-small-cell lung cancer, received focal radiation plus ipilimumab CTLA-4 blockade. This CDR3 spans 11 amino acids. CDR1 is SQVTM, CDR2 ANQGSEA, per germline. Deletions cut 8 bases from V and 0 bases from J, with 8 bases between. A word on this clone: Its antigen is not known.

Repertoires were generated with immunoSEQ multiplex PCR, while TCRdb's copy carries only in-frame clones and drops some. The table includes 65,000 to 100,000 clones, under 85% detected once. Sequenced material: peripheral blood, taken from a patient treated with radiotherapy plus ipilimumab. The receptor was derived from a human donor with non-small cell lung cancer who had stable disease on radiotherapy plus ipilimumab. The chain combines TRBV29-1 with TRBJ2-7, with a possible D match to TRBD2 (5 bases). The CDR3 loop is CSTGSSYEQYF. The CDR3 nucleotides read TGCAGCACTGGGAGCTCCTACGAGCAGTACTTC.